Listed below are T cell receptor beta chains from one sample, sequenced in a study of blood T cell repertoires in COVID-19. Using immunoSEQ multiplex PCR, the repertoire was profiled, and TCRdb retains in-frame clones only, with some absent. The table lists about 120,000 clones, roughly 89% of them singletons, with 3.5% to 4.5% in the top ten. Material: peripheral blood. The receptors stem from a woman aged 60 to 75 with COVID-19, enrolled during active disease. The CDR3 runs from the conserved cysteine through the conserved F or W. Each record gives: CDR3 length, J gene, V gene, clone size, D gene, CDR3 DNA, CDR3 protein. The D gene is left open where the match is weak. Only some rows state a clone size, as once, few, many or a class for expanded clones.

16,TRBJ2-1,TRBV5-1,NA,TRBD2,TGCGCCAGCAGCTTGGGGGTCAGCGGGGGCTACAATGAGCAGTTCTTC,CASSLGVSGGYNEQFF
15,TRBJ2-3,TRBV19,NA,NA,TGTGCCAGTAGTATAGTTCGTGTAAGCACAGATACGCAGTATTTT,CASSIVRVSTDTQYF
14,TRBJ2-7,TRBV5-4,NA,NA,TGTGCCAGCAGCCCCGGTCGGGGTTCCTACGAGCAGTACTTC,CASSPGRGSYEQYF
9,TRBJ1-2,TRBV20-1,NA,NA,TGCAGTGCTCTCTATGGCTACACCTTC,CSALYGYTF
14,TRBJ1-2,TRBV5-8,NA,NA,TGTGCCAGCAGCTTGGAGGGCAGGGGAATTGGCTACACCTTC,CASSLEGRGIGYTF
14,TRBJ2-7,TRBV6-5,NA,NA,TGTGCCAGCGCGCGAGGAACCCAAAACTACGAGCAGTACTTC,CASARGTQNYEQYF
15,TRBJ1-2,TRBV25-1,once,TRBD1,TGTGCCAGCAGTGAAGTGGGGACAGGGGGGGCACGCTACACCTTC,CASSEVGTGGARYTF
17,TRBJ2-6,TRBV29-1,NA,NA,TGCAGCGTTGAATTCCCCTCCCAGTTCGCTGGGGCCAACGTCCTGACTTTC,CSVEFPSQFAGANVLTF
15,TRBJ2-2,TRBV5-1,NA,NA,TGCGCCAGCAGCTACCGGACCCCGGGGACCGGGGAGCTGTTTTTT,CASSYRTPGTGELFF
13,TRBJ1-5,TRBV5-1,NA,NA,TGCGCCAGCAGCTTGGAGGGGCCTCAGCCCCAGCATTTT,CASSLEGPQPQHF
12,TRBJ1-6,TRBV7-9,NA,TRBD1,TGTGCCGGGGACAGGGACAGAAGTCCCCTCCACTTT,CAGDRDRSPLHF
17,TRBJ1-2,TRBV6-6,few,NA,TGTGCCAGCAGCCGAGGGGGGACCCGAGGGCCCGGCTATGGCTACACCTTC,CASSRGGTRGPGYGYTF
17,TRBJ2-1,TRBV7-2,NA,NA,TGTGCCAGCACCCTGGAGGGGGGGGCCAGCTCCTACAATGAGCAGTTCTTC,CASTLEGGASSYNEQFF
15,TRBJ1-6,TRBV3-1/TRBV3-2,once,NA,TGTGCCAGCAGCTCGGGGGACTTAAGGAGTTCACCCCTCCACTTT,CASSSGDLRSSPLHF
16,TRBJ1-3,TRBV10-3,NA,NA,TGTGCCATCAGTGAGCCCGGACAGCCTTCAGGAAACACCATATATTTT,CAISEPGQPSGNTIYF
18,TRBJ1-2,TRBV19,NA,NA,TGTGCCAGTAGTATAGACCTACCGTACAGGGAAGGGAGCTATGGCTACACCTTC,CASSIDLPYREGSYGYTF
17,TRBJ1-1,TRBV19,NA,NA,TGTGCCAGTAGTATACTTGGGGCACGAAGTAAGGACACTGAAGCTTTCTTT,CASSILGARSKDTEAFF
14,TRBJ2-7,TRBV6-5,NA,TRBD1,TGTGCCAGCAGTCGGGACAGGGTGGACTACGAGCAGTACTTC,CASSRDRVDYEQYF
19,TRBJ2-1,TRBV7-3,NA,TRBD1,TGTGCCAGCAGCTTAATCCGACCGACAGGGATCCACCTCTACAATGAGCAGTTCTTC,CASSLIRPTGIHLYNEQFF
15,TRBJ1-2,TRBV6-5,NA,TRBD1,TGTGCCAGCAGCCGTGGGACAGGAGCTAACTATGGCTACACCTTC,CASSRGTGANYGYTF
15,TRBJ1-2,TRBV5-1,NA,TRBD1,TGCGCCAGCAGCTATGGACAGGGAAGGGTGTTTGGCTACACCTTC,CASSYGQGRVFGYTF
16,TRBJ2-5,TRBV3-1/TRBV3-2,once,TRBD2,TGTGCCAGCAGCCGAAAGCTTAGCGGGGATCAAGAGACCCAGTACTTC,CASSRKLSGDQETQYF
14,TRBJ1-1,TRBV6-5,few,NA,TGTGCCAGCAGGCAGATGACAGGGAACACTGAAGCTTTCTTT,CASRQMTGNTEAFF
14,TRBJ2-5,TRBV7-2,NA,TRBD2,TGTGCCAGCAGTCAGCGGGGGGGCCTAGAGACCCAGTACTTC,CASSQRGGLETQYF
13,TRBJ2-2,TRBV27,NA,NA,TGTGCCAGCGGCCCTGGTAACACCGGGGAGCTGTTTTTT,CASGPGNTGELFF
15,TRBJ2-6,TRBV19,NA,NA,TGTGCCAGTAGTTCTCTAGGACAGGGGGCCAACGTCCTGACTTTC,CASSSLGQGANVLTF
17,TRBJ1-2,TRBV7-9,NA,NA,TGTGCCAGCAGCAAATTCCAGGGGCCGCCCGATAACTATGGCTACACCTTC,CASSKFQGPPDNYGYTF
15,TRBJ2-3,TRBV11-3,NA,NA,TGTGCCAGCAGCTTAGGACTAGATGAGGCAGATACGCAGTATTTT,CASSLGLDEADTQYF
11,TRBJ2-7,TRBV4-1,NA,NA,TGCGCCAGCAGTGGGGGCGGCGAGCAGTACTTC,CASSGGGEQYF
15,TRBJ1-6,TRBV18,NA,TRBD1,TGTGCCAGCTCACCGGGGGACAGGTCAGGCTCACCCCTCCACTTT,CASSPGDRSGSPLHF
17,TRBJ1-2,TRBV14,NA,TRBD1,TGTGCCAGCAGCGGGCGGACAGGGGCCTTAACTGCCTATGGCTACACCTTC,CASSGRTGALTAYGYTF
16,TRBJ1-5,TRBV24-1,NA,NA,TGTGCCACCCACTACGGACAGAACAATAGCAATCAGCCCCAGCATTTT,CATHYGQNNSNQPQHF
17,TRBJ2-3,TRBV4-3,NA,TRBD2,TGCGCCAGCAGCCAAGATACGGCGGGGGGGACCACAGATACGCAGTATTTT,CASSQDTAGGTTDTQYF
15,TRBJ1-3,TRBV4-3,NA,NA,TGCGCCAGCAGCCTCAACAGGGTATCGGGAAACACCATATATTTT,CASSLNRVSGNTIYF
18,TRBJ2-3,TRBV5-1,NA,TRBD2,TGCGCCAGCAGAACCCTTAGCGGGGGCCTTCAGATCACAGATACGCAGTATTTT,CASRTLSGGLQITDTQYF
15,TRBJ1-5,TRBV3-1/TRBV3-2,NA,NA,TGTGCCAGCAGCCAGGAGAGAGGCGCCCCTCAGCCCCAGCATTTT,CASSQERGAPQPQHF
14,TRBJ1-2,TRBV27,NA,TRBD1,TGTGCCAGCAGTTTGTCCGACAGGGGGCATGGCTACACCTTC,CASSLSDRGHGYTF
16,TRBJ2-1,TRBV2,NA,TRBD2,TGTGCCAGCAGTCCTACTAGCGGGGGCTCCTACAATGAGCAGTTCTTC,CASSPTSGGSYNEQFF
13,TRBJ2-3,TRBV6-4,NA,TRBD2,TGTGCCAGCAGTGAAATGGCTAGCGGGCCCCAGTATTTT,CASSEMASGPQYF
14,TRBJ1-1,TRBV9,NA,NA,TGTGCCAGCAGCCCCAACACAGTGAACACTGAAGCTTTCTTT,CASSPNTVNTEAFF
14,TRBJ1-6,TRBV7-3,NA,NA,TGTGCCAGCAGCTTCGGAGCAAATAATTCACCCCTCCACTTT,CASSFGANNSPLHF
14,TRBJ2-7,TRBV11-2,NA,TRBD1,TGTGCCAGCAGAGTCCGACAGGGCGCCTACGAGCAGTACTTC,CASRVRQGAYEQYF
14,TRBJ2-7,TRBV12-5,few,TRBD1,TGTGCTAGTGGTATACCGGGACAGATCTACGAGCAGTACTTC,CASGIPGQIYEQYF
15,TRBJ1-5,TRBV7-6,NA,NA,TGTGCCAGCAGCCTAGACAGTTGGGCCAATCAGCCCCAGCATTTT,CASSLDSWANQPQHF
14,TRBJ1-5,TRBV6-6,NA,NA,TGTGCCAGCACCCAGGGTTCGAGCAATCAGCCCCAGCATTTT,CASTQGSSNQPQHF
16,TRBJ1-4,TRBV15,NA,NA,TGTGCCACCAGCAGAGGATCCCGGGTCCCCCCCGCAAAACTGTTTTTT,CATSRGSRVPPAKLFF
14,TRBJ1-4,TRBV7-9,NA,NA,TGTGCCAGCAGCTACCACAGGAGCAATGAAAAACTGTTTTTT,CASSYHRSNEKLFF
15,TRBJ2-2,TRBV5-5,NA,TRBD1,TGTGCCAGCAGTACTGTCCAGGGGGCGCCCGGGGAGCTGTTTTTT,CASSTVQGAPGELFF